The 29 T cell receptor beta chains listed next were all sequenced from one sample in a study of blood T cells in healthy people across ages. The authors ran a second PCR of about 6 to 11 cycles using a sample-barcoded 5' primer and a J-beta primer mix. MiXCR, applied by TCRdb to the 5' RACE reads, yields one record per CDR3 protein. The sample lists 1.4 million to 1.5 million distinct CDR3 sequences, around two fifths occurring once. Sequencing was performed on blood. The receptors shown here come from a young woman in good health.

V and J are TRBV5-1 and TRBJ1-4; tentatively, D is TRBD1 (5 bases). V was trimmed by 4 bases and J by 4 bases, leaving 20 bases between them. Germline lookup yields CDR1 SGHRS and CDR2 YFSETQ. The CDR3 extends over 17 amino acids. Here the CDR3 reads CASSRGGTPLNNEKLFF. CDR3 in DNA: TGCGCCAGCAGCCGCGGGGGGACCCCGCTTAATAATGAAAAACTGTTTTTT. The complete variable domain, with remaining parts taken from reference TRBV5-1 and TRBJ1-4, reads KAGVTQTPRYLIKTRGQQVTLSCSPISGHRSVSWYQQTPGQGLQFLFEYFSETQRNKGNFPGRFSGRQFSNSRSEMNVSTLELGDSALYLCASSRGGTPLNNEKLFFGSGTQLSVL.

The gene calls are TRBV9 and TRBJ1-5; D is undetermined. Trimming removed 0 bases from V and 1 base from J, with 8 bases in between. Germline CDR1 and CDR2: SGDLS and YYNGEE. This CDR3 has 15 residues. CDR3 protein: CASSVGQASNQPQHF. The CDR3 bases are TGTGCCAGCAGCGTAGGGCAGGCCAGCAATCAGCCCCAGCATTTT.

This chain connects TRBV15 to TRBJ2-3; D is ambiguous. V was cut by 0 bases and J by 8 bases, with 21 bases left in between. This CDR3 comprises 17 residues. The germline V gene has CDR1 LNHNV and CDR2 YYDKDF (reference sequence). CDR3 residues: CATSRDVLLGIPGTQYF. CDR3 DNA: TGTGCCACCAGCAGAGATGTGCTATTGGGGATCCCAGGTACGCAGTATTTT. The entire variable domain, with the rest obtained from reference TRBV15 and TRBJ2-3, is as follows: DAMVIQNPRYQVTQFGKPVTLSCSQTLNHNVMYWYQQKSSQAPKLLFHYYDKDFNNEADTPDNFQSRRPNTSFCFLDIRSPGLGDTAMYLCATSRDVLLGIPGTQYFGPGTRLTVL.

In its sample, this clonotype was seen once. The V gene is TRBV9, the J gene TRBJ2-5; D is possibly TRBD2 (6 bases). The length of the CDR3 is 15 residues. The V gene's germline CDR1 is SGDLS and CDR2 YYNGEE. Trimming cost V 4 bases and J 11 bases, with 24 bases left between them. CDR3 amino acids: CASSPSGGSGDEQYF. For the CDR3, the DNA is TGTGCCAGCAGCCCTAGTGGGGGGTCGGGCGATGAGCAGTACTTC.

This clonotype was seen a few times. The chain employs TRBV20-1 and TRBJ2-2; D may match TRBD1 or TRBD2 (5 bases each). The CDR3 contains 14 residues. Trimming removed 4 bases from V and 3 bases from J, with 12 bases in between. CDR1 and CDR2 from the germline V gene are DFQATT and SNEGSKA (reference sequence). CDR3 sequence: CSANWDLDTGELFF. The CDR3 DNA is TGCAGTGCTAACTGGGACCTCGACACCGGGGAGCTGTTTTTT.

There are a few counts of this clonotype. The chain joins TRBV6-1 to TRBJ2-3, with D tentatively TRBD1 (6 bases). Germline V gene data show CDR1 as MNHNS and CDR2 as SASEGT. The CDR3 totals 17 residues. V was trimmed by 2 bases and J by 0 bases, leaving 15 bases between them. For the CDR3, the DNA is TGTGCCAGCAGTGAACGACTCCGGGACACGAGCACAGATACGCAGTATTTT. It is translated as CASSERLRDTSTDTQYF.

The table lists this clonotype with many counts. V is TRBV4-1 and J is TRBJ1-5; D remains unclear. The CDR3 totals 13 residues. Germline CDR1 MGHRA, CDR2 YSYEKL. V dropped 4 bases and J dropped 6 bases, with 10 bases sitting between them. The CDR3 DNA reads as TGCGCCAGCAGCCGGACCGGAGGTCAGCCCCAGCATTTT. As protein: CASSRTGGQPQHF.

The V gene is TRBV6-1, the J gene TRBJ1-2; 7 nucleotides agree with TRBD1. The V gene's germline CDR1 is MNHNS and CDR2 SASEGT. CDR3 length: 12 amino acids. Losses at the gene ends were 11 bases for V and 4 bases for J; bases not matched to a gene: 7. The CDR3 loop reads CAAGQSTYGYTF. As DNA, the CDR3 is TGTGCCGCGGGACAGAGCACCTATGGCTACACCTTC.

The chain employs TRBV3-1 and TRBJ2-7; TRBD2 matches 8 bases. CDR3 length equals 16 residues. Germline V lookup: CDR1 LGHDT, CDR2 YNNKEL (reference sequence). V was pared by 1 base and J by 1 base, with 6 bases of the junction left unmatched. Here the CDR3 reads CASSQGVSGGSYEQYF. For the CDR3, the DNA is TGTGCCAGCAGCCAAGGAGTCAGCGGGGGATCCTACGAGCAGTACTTC.

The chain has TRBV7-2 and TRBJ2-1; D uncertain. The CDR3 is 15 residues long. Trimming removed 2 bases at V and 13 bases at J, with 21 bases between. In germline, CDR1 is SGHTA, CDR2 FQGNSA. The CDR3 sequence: CASSLLWVSEETQFF. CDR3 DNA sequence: TGTGCCAGCAGCTTATTATGGGTCAGTGAAGAGACCCAGTTCTTC.

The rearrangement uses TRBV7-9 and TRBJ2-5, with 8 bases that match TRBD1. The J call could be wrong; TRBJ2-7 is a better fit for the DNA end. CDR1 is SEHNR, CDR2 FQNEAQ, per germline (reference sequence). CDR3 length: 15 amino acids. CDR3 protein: CASSLETGVGYEQYF. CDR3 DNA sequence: TGTGCCAGCAGCTTAGAGACAGGGGTTGGCTACGAGCAGTACTTC.

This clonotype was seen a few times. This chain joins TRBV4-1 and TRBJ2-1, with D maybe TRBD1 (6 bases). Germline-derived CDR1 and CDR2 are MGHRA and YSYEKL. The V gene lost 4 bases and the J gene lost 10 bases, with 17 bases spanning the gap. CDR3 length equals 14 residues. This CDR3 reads CASSLRIVTGEQFF. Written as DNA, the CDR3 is TGCGCCAGCAGCCTAAGGATTGTGACAGGAGAGCAGTTCTTC.

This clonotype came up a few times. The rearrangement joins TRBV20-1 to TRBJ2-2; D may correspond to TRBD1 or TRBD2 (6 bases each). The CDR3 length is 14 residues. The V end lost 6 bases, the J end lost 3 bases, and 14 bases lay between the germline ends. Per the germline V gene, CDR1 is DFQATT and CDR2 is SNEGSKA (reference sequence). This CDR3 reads CSAFRGGYTGELFF. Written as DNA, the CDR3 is TGCAGTGCCTTCCGAGGGGGGTACACCGGGGAGCTGTTTTTT.

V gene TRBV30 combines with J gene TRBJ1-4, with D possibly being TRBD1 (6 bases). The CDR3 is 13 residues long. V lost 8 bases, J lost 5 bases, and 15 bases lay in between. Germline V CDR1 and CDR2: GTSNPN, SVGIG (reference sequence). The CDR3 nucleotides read TGTGCCGGACAGTCCCCGGAGAATGAAAAACTGTTTTTT. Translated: CAGQSPENEKLFF.

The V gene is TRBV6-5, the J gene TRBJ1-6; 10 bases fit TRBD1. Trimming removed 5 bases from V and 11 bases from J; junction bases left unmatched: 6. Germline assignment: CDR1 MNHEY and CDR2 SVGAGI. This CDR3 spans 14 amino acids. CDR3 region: CASSPRDRGTPLHF. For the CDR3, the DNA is TGTGCCAGCAGTCCCCGGGACAGGGGTACACCCCTCCACTTT.

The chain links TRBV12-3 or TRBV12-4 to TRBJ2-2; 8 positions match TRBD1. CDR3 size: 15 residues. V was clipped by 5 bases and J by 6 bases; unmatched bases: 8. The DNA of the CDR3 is TGTGCCAGCAGTGTGCAGGGGGCTGAGGCCGGGGAGCTGTTTTTT. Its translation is CASSVQGAEAGELFF.

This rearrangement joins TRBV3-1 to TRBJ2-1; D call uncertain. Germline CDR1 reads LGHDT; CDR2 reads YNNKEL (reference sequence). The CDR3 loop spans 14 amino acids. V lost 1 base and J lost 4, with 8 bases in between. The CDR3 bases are TGTGCCAGCAGCCAAGGCCTGTTATACAATGAGCAGTTCTTC. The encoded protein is CASSQGLLYNEQFF.

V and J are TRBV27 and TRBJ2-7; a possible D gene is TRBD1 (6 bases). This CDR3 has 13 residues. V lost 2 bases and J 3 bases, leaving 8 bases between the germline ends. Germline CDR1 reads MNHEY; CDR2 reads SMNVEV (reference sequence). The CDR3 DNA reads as TGTGCCAGCAGTTTAAAACAGGGCTACGAGCAGTACTTC. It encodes CASSLKQGYEQYF.

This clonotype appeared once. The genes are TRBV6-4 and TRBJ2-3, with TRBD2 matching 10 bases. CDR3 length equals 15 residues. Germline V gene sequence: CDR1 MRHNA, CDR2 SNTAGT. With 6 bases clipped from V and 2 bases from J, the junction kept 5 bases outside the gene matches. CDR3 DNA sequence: TGTGCCAGCAGCGCTAGCGGGGGAGTCACAGATACGCAGTATTTT. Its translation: CASSASGGVTDTQYF.

The CDR3, as DNA: TGTGCCAGCAGCCCATTCTATTCCACTGAAGCTTTCTTT. Protein sequence: CASSPFYSTEAFF. This rearrangement joins TRBV7-9 to TRBJ1-1, with unresolved D. Looked up from germline, CDR1 is SEHNR and CDR2 is FQNEAQ (reference sequence). The CDR3 extends over 13 amino acids. Trimming stripped 5 bases from V and 4 bases from J, with 11 bases between.

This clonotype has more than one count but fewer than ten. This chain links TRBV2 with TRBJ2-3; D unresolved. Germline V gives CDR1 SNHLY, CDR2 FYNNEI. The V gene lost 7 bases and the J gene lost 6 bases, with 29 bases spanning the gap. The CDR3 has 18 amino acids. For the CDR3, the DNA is TGTGCCAGCATTACGAGCGCCAGCCCAAGCCCGAGTCGGGATACGCAGTATTTT. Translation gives CASITSASPSPSRDTQYF.

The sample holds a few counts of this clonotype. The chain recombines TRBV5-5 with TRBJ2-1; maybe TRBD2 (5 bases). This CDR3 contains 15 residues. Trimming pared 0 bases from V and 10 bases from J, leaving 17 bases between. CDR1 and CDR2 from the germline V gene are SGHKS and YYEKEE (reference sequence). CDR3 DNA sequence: TGTGCCAGCAGCTTGGTGGCGAGACCCGGGGAGGAGCAGTTCTTC. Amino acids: CASSLVARPGEEQFF.

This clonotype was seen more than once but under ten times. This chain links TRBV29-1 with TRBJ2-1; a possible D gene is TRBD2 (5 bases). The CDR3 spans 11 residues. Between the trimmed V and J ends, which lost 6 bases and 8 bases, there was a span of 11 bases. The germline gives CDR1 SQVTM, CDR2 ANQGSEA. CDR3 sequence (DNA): TGCAGCGTAGCTAGCTTTTATGAGCAGTTCTTC. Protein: CSVASFYEQFF.

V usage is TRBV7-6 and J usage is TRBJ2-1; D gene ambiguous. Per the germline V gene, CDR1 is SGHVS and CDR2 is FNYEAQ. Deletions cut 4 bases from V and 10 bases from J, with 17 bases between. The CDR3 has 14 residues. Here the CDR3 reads CASSSQNGLKEQFF. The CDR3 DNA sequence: TGTGCCAGCAGCTCACAGAATGGTTTGAAGGAGCAGTTCTTC.

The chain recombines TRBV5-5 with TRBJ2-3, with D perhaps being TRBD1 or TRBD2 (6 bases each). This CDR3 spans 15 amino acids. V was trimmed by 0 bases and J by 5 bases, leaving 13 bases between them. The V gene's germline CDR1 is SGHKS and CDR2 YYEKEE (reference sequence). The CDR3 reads CASSLGWGAGDTQYF. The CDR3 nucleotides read TGTGCCAGCAGCTTGGGTTGGGGGGCCGGAGATACGCAGTATTTT. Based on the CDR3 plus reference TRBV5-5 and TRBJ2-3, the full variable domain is DAGVTQSPTHLIKTRGQQVTLRCSPISGHKSVSWYQQVLGQGPQFIFQYYEKEERGRGNFPDRFSARQFPNYSSELNVNALLLGDSALYLCASSLGWGAGDTQYFGPGTRLTVL.

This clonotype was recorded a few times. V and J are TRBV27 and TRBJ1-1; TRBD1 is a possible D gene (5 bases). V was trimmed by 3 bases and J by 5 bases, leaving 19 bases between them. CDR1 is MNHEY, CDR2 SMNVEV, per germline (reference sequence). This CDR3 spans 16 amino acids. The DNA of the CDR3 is TGTGCCAGCAGTTTGCAGTGGGCCGGGGGGAGGACTGAAGCTTTCTTT. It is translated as CASSLQWAGGRTEAFF.

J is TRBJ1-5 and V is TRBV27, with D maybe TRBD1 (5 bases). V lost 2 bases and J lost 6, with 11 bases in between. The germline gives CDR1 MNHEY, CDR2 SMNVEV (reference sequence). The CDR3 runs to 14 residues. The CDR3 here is CASSLQGPGQPQHF. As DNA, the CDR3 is TGTGCCAGCAGTTTACAGGGTCCAGGTCAGCCCCAGCATTTT.

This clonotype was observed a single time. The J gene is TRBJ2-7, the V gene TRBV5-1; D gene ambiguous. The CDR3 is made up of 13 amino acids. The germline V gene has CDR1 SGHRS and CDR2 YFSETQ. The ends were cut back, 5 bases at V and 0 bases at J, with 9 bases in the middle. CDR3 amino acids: CASRAIPSYEQYF. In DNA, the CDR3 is TGCGCCAGCAGGGCCATACCCTCCTACGAGCAGTACTTC.

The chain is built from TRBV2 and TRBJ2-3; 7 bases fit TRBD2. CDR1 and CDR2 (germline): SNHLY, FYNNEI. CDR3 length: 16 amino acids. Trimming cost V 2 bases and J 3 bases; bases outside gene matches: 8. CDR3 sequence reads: CASSESLGGWTDTQYF. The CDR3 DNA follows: TGTGCCAGCAGTGAATCTCTGGGGGGGTGGACAGATACGCAGTATTTT.